The clone carrying this T cell receptor beta chain has just one count. The data originate from a study of CD8+ T cells in alopecia areata. Study information: Disease severity was quantified as SALT score of affected scalp area.

The treatment: oral pan-JAK inhibitor, 5-10 mg twice daily. Between the trimmed V and J ends, which lost 0 bases and 6 bases, there was a span of 19 bases. Germline V CDR1 and CDR2: SGHDT, YYEEEE. The CDR3 is 18 residues long. Extraction and reverse transcription of RNA yielded cDNA as the sequencing template. Profiling relied on immunoSEQ multiplex PCR, and the TCRdb table lists in-frame clones only, not all of them. In the table there are under 300,000 clones, around 64% of which are singletons. This clonotype was obtained from a human donor with alopecia areata. The chain employs TRBV5-6 and TRBJ1-6, with D possibly matching TRBD1 (5 bases). The starting material was CD4+ T cells sorted from blood, obtained at week 52, from a patient treated with tofacitinib. The CDR3 nucleotides are TGTGCCAGCAGCTTGGCCGGGGGTTCCGGAACTCTTAATTCACCCCTCCACTTT. Translation: CASSLAGGSGTLNSPLHF. The full variable domain, completed using reference TRBV5-6 and TRBJ1-6, is DAGVTQSPTHLIKTRGQQVTLRCSPKSGHDTVSWYQQALGQGPQFIFQYYEEEERQRGNFPDRFSGHQFPNYSSELNVNALLLGDSALYLCASSLAGGSGTLNSPLHFGNGTRLTVT.